Listed below are T cell receptor beta chains from one sample, sequenced in a study of cytomegalovirus exposure and HLA in healthy donors. Profiling relied on immunoSEQ multiplex PCR, and the TCRdb table lists in-frame clones only, not all of them. The data show under 200,000 clones, with about four fifths seen just once and more than 0.5% held by the top ten. The sample comprised PBMCs. The receptor source for this set is a woman between 50 and 59 years old in good health and CMV-seronegative. Both conserved end residues are part of each CDR3. The D gene is left open where the match is weak. The listing skips clone size in some rows; elsewhere it reads once, few, many or a size class.

length: 12; V: TRBV29-1; J: TRBJ1-5; size: NA; D: NA; DNA: TGCAGCGTTGGTCAGGCCAATCAGCCCCAGCATTTT; CDR3: CSVGQANQPQHF
length: 11; V: TRBV19; J: TRBJ1-1; size: once; D: NA; DNA: TGTGCCAGTGGGTGGGGACTTGAAGCTTTCTTT; CDR3: CASGWGLEAFF
length: 14; V: TRBV19; J: TRBJ1-2; size: NA; D: TRBD1; DNA: TGTGCCAGTAGTTTAACGACAGGGAGCGGTGGCTACACCTTC; CDR3: CASSLTTGSGGYTF
length: 16; V: TRBV19; J: TRBJ1-5; size: NA; D: TRBD1; DNA: TGTGCCAGTAGTTTATCGACAGGGGGAAAAAATCAGCCCCAGCATTTT; CDR3: CASSLSTGGKNQPQHF
length: 11; V: TRBV10-3; J: TRBJ2-7; size: NA; D: TRBD1; DNA: TGTGCCAGCAGTCCAGGGGGAAAGCAGTACTTC; CDR3: CASSPGGKQYF
length: 15; V: TRBV11-2; J: TRBJ2-3; size: NA; D: NA; DNA: TGTGCCAGCAGCCTCCTTAGCCGGAAGACAGATACGCAGTATTTT; CDR3: CASSLLSRKTDTQYF
length: 15; V: TRBV14; J: TRBJ2-1; size: NA; D: TRBD1; DNA: TGTGCCAGCAGCCAAGCACAGGGGGGTTACGGCGAGCAGTTCTTC; CDR3: CASSQAQGGYGEQFF
length: 17; V: TRBV2; J: TRBJ2-2; size: NA; D: NA; DNA: TGTGCCAGCAGTGAAGCCGTTGGTGACAGGTCGGCCGGGGAGCTGTTTTTT; CDR3: CASSEAVGDRSAGELFF
length: 14; V: TRBV7-9; J: TRBJ1-3; size: few; D: NA; DNA: TGTGCCAGCAGCCAGCAGGGAGGAGGAAACACCATATATTTT; CDR3: CASSQQGGGNTIYF
length: 17; V: TRBV27; J: TRBJ2-1; size: once; D: TRBD2; DNA: TGTGCCAGCCGGACTAGCGGGAGGGGGCTCTCCTACAATGAGCAGTTCTTC; CDR3: CASRTSGRGLSYNEQFF
length: 16; V: TRBV11-2; J: TRBJ2-1; size: NA; D: TRBD2; DNA: TGTGCCAGCAGCTACGGACTAGCGGGAGGACTCAATGAGCAGTTCTTC; CDR3: CASSYGLAGGLNEQFF
length: 16; V: TRBV7-6; J: TRBJ2-7; size: NA; D: TRBD1; DNA: TGTGCCAGCAGCTTAGACCGGGACAGGGGGACTCGAGAGCAGTACTTC; CDR3: CASSLDRDRGTREQYF
length: 13; V: TRBV5-1; J: TRBJ2-7; size: NA; D: NA; DNA: TGCGCCAGCAGCTTGGTTACAGGGCACGAGCAGTACTTC; CDR3: CASSLVTGHEQYF
length: 15; V: TRBV27; J: TRBJ2-7; size: NA; D: TRBD1; DNA: TGTGCCAGCAGCTGGGGACAGGGGGTATCCTACGAGCAGTACTTC; CDR3: CASSWGQGVSYEQYF
length: 16; V: TRBV7-3; J: TRBJ2-1; size: NA; D: TRBD2; DNA: TGTGCCAGCAGCTTAAGAGCGGGAAGCTCCTACAATGAGCAGTTCTTC; CDR3: CASSLRAGSSYNEQFF
length: 11; V: TRBV20-1; J: TRBJ1-1; size: few; D: NA; DNA: TGCACCACCGCGCAGGGGACTGAAGCTTTCTTT; CDR3: CTTAQGTEAFF
length: 18; V: TRBV7-3; J: TRBJ2-5; size: once; D: TRBD2; DNA: TGTGCCAGCAGCTTATCACTAGCGGGGGGTGACAATCAAGAGACCCAGTACTTC; CDR3: CASSLSLAGGDNQETQYF
length: 11; V: TRBV28; J: TRBJ1-1; size: NA; D: NA; DNA: TGTGCCAGCAGTTTATACCGGGAAGCTTTCTTT; CDR3: CASSLYREAFF
length: 16; V: TRBV5-1; J: TRBJ2-7; size: NA; D: TRBD2; DNA: TGCGCCAGCAGCTTGGACTCTAGCGGATACTCCTACGAGCAGTACTTC; CDR3: CASSLDSSGYSYEQYF
length: 13; V: TRBV2; J: TRBJ2-5; size: NA; D: TRBD1; DNA: TGTGCCAGCAGTGAACAGGGGGAAGAGACCCAGTACTTC; CDR3: CASSEQGEETQYF
length: 13; V: TRBV27; J: TRBJ2-7; size: NA; D: NA; DNA: TGTGCCAGCAGTTTAGCGGGGAGTTACGAGCAGTACTTC; CDR3: CASSLAGSYEQYF
length: 16; V: TRBV5-1; J: TRBJ2-1; size: NA; D: TRBD2; DNA: TGCGCCAGCAGCCCCTCACTGACTAGCGGGAACAATGAGCAGTTCTTC; CDR3: CASSPSLTSGNNEQFF
length: 15; V: TRBV19; J: TRBJ2-2; size: NA; D: NA; DNA: TGTGCCAGTACCCCTCTGGCGGCTAACACCGGGGAGCTGTTTTTT; CDR3: CASTPLAANTGELFF
length: 16; V: TRBV7-6; J: TRBJ2-2; size: once; D: TRBD1; DNA: TGTGCCAGCAGCCTCATGGACAGGGAGAACACCGGGGAGCTGTTTTTT; CDR3: CASSLMDRENTGELFF
length: 15; V: TRBV5-6; J: TRBJ1-1; size: NA; D: TRBD1; DNA: TGTGCCAGCAGCTTGGGGCGGACAGGGGGGCCTGAAGCTTTCTTT; CDR3: CASSLGRTGGPEAFF
length: 12; V: TRBV7-6; J: TRBJ2-2; size: NA; D: NA; DNA: TGTGCCAGCAGCTTAGTCTTCGGGGAGCTGTTTTTT; CDR3: CASSLVFGELFF
length: 15; V: TRBV28; J: TRBJ1-5; size: NA; D: TRBD1; DNA: TGTGCCAGCAGCTCTCTGGGACAGTTCAATCAGCCCCAGCATTTT; CDR3: CASSSLGQFNQPQHF
length: 15; V: TRBV9; J: TRBJ2-7; size: NA; D: TRBD2; DNA: TGTGCCAGCAGCCCCGGGGGGGCGCGATTCGACGAGCAGTACTTC; CDR3: CASSPGGARFDEQYF
length: 15; V: TRBV28; J: TRBJ2-7; size: once; D: TRBD1; DNA: TGTGCCAGCAGTCCCCCGGGACAGGGGCCCCACGAGCAGTACTTC; CDR3: CASSPPGQGPHEQYF
length: 14; V: TRBV6-1; J: TRBJ1-1; size: NA; D: NA; DNA: TGTGCCAGCACGCCAGATTACATGAACACTGAAGCTTTCTTT; CDR3: CASTPDYMNTEAFF
length: 16; V: TRBV19; J: TRBJ1-1; size: NA; D: TRBD1; DNA: TGTGCCAGTAGTATCTCGGGCGTGGGACAGTCGCTTGAAGCTTTCTTT; CDR3: CASSISGVGQSLEAFF
length: 16; V: TRBV14; J: TRBJ2-5; size: NA; D: TRBD2; DNA: TGTGCCAGCAGCCAAGTCGGGGGGGCGATACAAGAGACCCAGTACTTC; CDR3: CASSQVGGAIQETQYF
length: 13; V: TRBV9; J: TRBJ1-1; size: NA; D: TRBD1; DNA: TGTGCCAGCAGCCCACAGGGGGCGGGTGAAGCTTTCTTT; CDR3: CASSPQGAGEAFF
length: 17; V: TRBV7-9; J: TRBJ2-3; size: few; D: NA; DNA: TGTGCCAGCCAAGAGCAAGCGGGACAGGCCAACGGAGATACGCAGTATTTT; CDR3: CASQEQAGQANGDTQYF
length: 13; V: TRBV27; J: TRBJ1-2; size: NA; D: NA; DNA: TGTGCCAGCAGGACAAGACAGGAAGAAGGCTACACCTTC; CDR3: CASRTRQEEGYTF
length: 12; V: TRBV30; J: TRBJ2-1; size: NA; D: TRBD1; DNA: TGTGCCTGGAGCGAGCCGGGACAGAGGCCGTTCTTC; CDR3: CAWSEPGQRPFF
length: 14; V: TRBV30; J: TRBJ2-1; size: NA; D: NA; DNA: TGTGCCTGGAGCGTGACATCGGCGTACAATGAGCAGTTCTTC; CDR3: CAWSVTSAYNEQFF
length: 17; V: TRBV28; J: TRBJ2-1; size: NA; D: TRBD2; DNA: TGTGCCAGCAGAGAAACCCTAAGCGGGAGGGCCTACAATGAGCAGTTCTTC; CDR3: CASRETLSGRAYNEQFF
length: 13; V: TRBV28; J: TRBJ2-5; size: NA; D: NA; DNA: TGTGCCAGCAGCGTGGGACTCATCGAGACCCAGTACTTC; CDR3: CASSVGLIETQYF
length: 12; V: TRBV29-1; J: TRBJ2-5; size: NA; D: TRBD2; DNA: TGCAGCGTCCTTACTAGCGGAGAGACCCAGTACTTC; CDR3: CSVLTSGETQYF
length: 14; V: TRBV28; J: TRBJ1-5; size: NA; D: TRBD1; DNA: TGTGCCAGCAGTTCCACAGGGGTTATTTTAACCCAGCATTTT; CDR3: CASSSTGVILTQHF
length: 14; V: TRBV19; J: TRBJ2-7; size: NA; D: TRBD1; DNA: TGTGCCACTAAGGACAGGAGCTACTCCTACGAGCAGTACTTC; CDR3: CATKDRSYSYEQYF
length: 13; V: TRBV11-2; J: TRBJ2-4; size: NA; D: NA; DNA: TGTGCCAGCACCAGAAACAGTGGAAACATTCAGTACTTC; CDR3: CASTRNSGNIQYF
length: 15; V: TRBV9; J: TRBJ1-6; size: NA; D: TRBD1; DNA: TGTGCCAGCAGGGCCGGGACAGGGAATAATTCACCCCTCCACTTT; CDR3: CASRAGTGNNSPLHF
length: 15; V: TRBV5-1; J: TRBJ1-1; size: NA; D: NA; DNA: TGCGCCAGCAGCCCAAAGACTAACGGGAACACTGAAGCTTTCTTT; CDR3: CASSPKTNGNTEAFF
length: 18; V: TRBV5-1; J: TRBJ2-5; size: NA; D: TRBD2; DNA: TGCGCCAGCAGCTCCGGACTAGCGGGAGGGCCCGGCCAAGAGACCCAGTACTTC; CDR3: CASSSGLAGGPGQETQYF
length: 18; V: TRBV9; J: TRBJ2-2; size: once; D: TRBD2; DNA: TGTGCCAGCAGCCCCGCGTGGAGGGTAGCGGGAGATACCGGGGAGCTGTTTTTT; CDR3: CASSPAWRVAGDTGELFF